A selection of T cell receptor beta chains follows, all from one sample in a study of OX40 agonist ivuxolimab in advanced cancers. Measured with immunoSEQ multiplex PCR; TCRdb has only the in-frame clones, and not every one. This table has roughly 82,000 clones, roughly 80% appearing once. The sample here was CD4+ or CD8+ T cells sorted from blood, taken in a trial of the OX40 agonist ivuxolimab. These TCRs come from an adult with an advanced solid tumor such as melanoma, head and neck, liver or kidney cancer. Each CDR3 is given with its conserved first and last residue. Each record gives: J gene, clone size, V gene, D gene, CDR3 protein, CDR3 DNA. D genes are given only for firm matches. The size of a clone is reported for some rows only, either as once, few or many, or as a class for expanded clones.

j_call: TRBJ2-7; clone_size: NA; v_call: TRBV6-5; d_call: NA; cdr3_aa: CASSYSRQGFYEQYF; cdr3_nt: TGTGCCAGCAGTTACTCGCGGCAGGGGTTTTACGAGCAGTACTTC
j_call: TRBJ1-4; clone_size: NA; v_call: TRBV25-1; d_call: NA; cdr3_aa: CASSPVGQTNEKLFF; cdr3_nt: TGTGCCAGCAGCCCAGTGGGGCAGACTAATGAAAAACTGTTTTTT
j_call: TRBJ2-7; clone_size: NA; v_call: TRBV30; d_call: NA; cdr3_aa: CAWTLRGSRAYEQYF; cdr3_nt: TGTGCCTGGACTCTCCGGGGGTCCCGAGCCTACGAGCAGTACTTC
j_call: TRBJ2-1; clone_size: NA; v_call: TRBV6-6; d_call: TRBD1; cdr3_aa: CASLVGQGAYNEQFF; cdr3_nt: TGTGCCAGCTTAGTAGGACAGGGGGCCTACAATGAGCAGTTCTTC
j_call: TRBJ2-5; clone_size: NA; v_call: TRBV4-1; d_call: NA; cdr3_aa: CASSPPRSGLSPETQYF; cdr3_nt: TGCGCCAGCAGCCCACCGCGCTCGGGCCTCTCCCCGGAGACCCAGTACTTC
j_call: TRBJ1-1; clone_size: NA; v_call: TRBV7-2; d_call: NA; cdr3_aa: CASSFLGAQAEAFF; cdr3_nt: TGTGCCAGCAGCTTCCTTGGGGCCCAGGCTGAAGCTTTCTTT
j_call: TRBJ1-2; clone_size: NA; v_call: TRBV6-6; d_call: NA; cdr3_aa: CASSRDRSYGYTF; cdr3_nt: TGTGCCAGCAGCCGGGACCGCTCCTATGGCTACACCTTC
j_call: TRBJ1-4; clone_size: NA; v_call: TRBV30; d_call: NA; cdr3_aa: CAWSRTRGGEKLFF; cdr3_nt: TGTGCCTGGAGTAGGACCCGAGGTGGTGAAAAACTGTTTTTT
j_call: TRBJ1-3; clone_size: NA; v_call: TRBV7-2; d_call: NA; cdr3_aa: CASSPQALTGNTIYF; cdr3_nt: TGTGCCAGCAGCCCCCAGGCTCTCACAGGAAACACCATATATTTT
j_call: TRBJ2-7; clone_size: NA; v_call: TRBV5-4; d_call: TRBD1; cdr3_aa: CASSPRGTGVSRGAYEQYF; cdr3_nt: TGTGCCAGCAGCCCCCGGGGGACAGGGGTGTCCAGGGGTGCCTACGAGCAGTACTTC
j_call: TRBJ2-6; clone_size: NA; v_call: TRBV7-9; d_call: NA; cdr3_aa: CASSFDGYSGANVLTF; cdr3_nt: TGTGCCAGCAGCTTCGACGGATACTCTGGGGCCAACGTCCTGACTTTC
j_call: TRBJ1-4; clone_size: few; v_call: TRBV5-1; d_call: TRBD1; cdr3_aa: CASSLEGQINEKLFF; cdr3_nt: TGCGCCAGCAGCTTGGAGGGACAGATTAATGAAAAACTGTTTTTT
j_call: TRBJ2-5; clone_size: NA; v_call: TRBV9; d_call: TRBD2; cdr3_aa: CASSGKTSGGASQETQYF; cdr3_nt: TGTGCCAGCAGCGGGAAGACTAGCGGGGGGGCGTCACAAGAGACCCAGTACTTC
j_call: TRBJ2-1; clone_size: NA; v_call: TRBV12-5; d_call: TRBD1; cdr3_aa: CASGPDRGGYNEQFF; cdr3_nt: TGTGCTAGTGGCCCCGACAGGGGGGGGTACAATGAGCAGTTCTTC
j_call: TRBJ2-3; clone_size: few; v_call: TRBV30; d_call: NA; cdr3_aa: CAWSGPPGTDTQYF; cdr3_nt: TGTGCCTGGAGTGGGCCGCCGGGGACAGATACGCAGTATTTT
j_call: TRBJ1-2; clone_size: NA; v_call: TRBV7-2; d_call: TRBD1; cdr3_aa: CASSLVSGQGSNGYTF; cdr3_nt: TGTGCCAGCAGCTTAGTGTCGGGACAGGGGAGTAATGGCTACACCTTC
j_call: TRBJ2-7; clone_size: NA; v_call: TRBV5-1; d_call: NA; cdr3_aa: CASSKDLPAGEQYF; cdr3_nt: TGCGCCAGCAGCAAGGACTTACCGGCAGGCGAGCAGTACTTC
j_call: TRBJ1-3; clone_size: NA; v_call: TRBV9; d_call: NA; cdr3_aa: CASSPQVGGGNTIYF; cdr3_nt: TGTGCCAGCAGCCCCCAAGTCGGGGGTGGAAACACCATATATTTT
j_call: TRBJ2-7; clone_size: NA; v_call: TRBV5-4; d_call: NA; cdr3_aa: CASSLRSSGSSSYEQYF; cdr3_nt: TGTGCCAGCAGCTTGAGAAGTTCGGGCTCAAGCTCCTACGAGCAGTACTTC
j_call: TRBJ2-2; clone_size: NA; v_call: TRBV5-4; d_call: NA; cdr3_aa: CASERRGVTGELFF; cdr3_nt: TGTGCCAGTGAGCGCAGGGGAGTCACCGGGGAGCTGTTTTTT
j_call: TRBJ2-3; clone_size: once; v_call: TRBV18; d_call: TRBD2; cdr3_aa: CASSPPSSSGYSDTQYF; cdr3_nt: TGTGCCAGCTCACCACCGTCCTCTAGCGGATACTCAGATACGCAGTATTTT
j_call: TRBJ1-1; clone_size: NA; v_call: TRBV5-1; d_call: NA; cdr3_aa: CASSFNRDTEAFF; cdr3_nt: TGCGCCAGCAGCTTCAACCGGGACACTGAAGCTTTCTTT
j_call: TRBJ1-3; clone_size: NA; v_call: TRBV9; d_call: TRBD1; cdr3_aa: CASSGTGNGNTIYF; cdr3_nt: TGTGCCAGCAGCGGGACAGGGAATGGAAACACCATATATTTT
j_call: TRBJ2-3; clone_size: NA; v_call: TRBV5-1; d_call: TRBD2; cdr3_aa: CASRLAGGPSSFPDTQYF; cdr3_nt: TGCGCCAGCAGACTAGCGGGGGGGCCTTCCTCGTTCCCAGATACGCAGTATTTT
j_call: TRBJ2-1; clone_size: NA; v_call: TRBV5-1; d_call: TRBD1; cdr3_aa: CASSSPTSRSLGGGEQFF; cdr3_nt: TGCGCCAGCAGCTCGCCGACTTCTAGGAGCCTAGGGGGCGGTGAGCAGTTCTTC
j_call: TRBJ1-5; clone_size: NA; v_call: TRBV6-6; d_call: NA; cdr3_aa: CASSYRGPQHF; cdr3_nt: TGTGCCAGCAGTTATCGGGGGCCCCAGCATTTT
j_call: TRBJ1-5; clone_size: NA; v_call: TRBV2; d_call: NA; cdr3_aa: CASSAVTGGNQPQHF; cdr3_nt: TGTGCCAGCAGTGCGGTGACCGGGGGCAATCAGCCCCAGCATTTT
j_call: TRBJ1-1; clone_size: NA; v_call: TRBV12-5; d_call: TRBD1; cdr3_aa: CASGLGRGPAFF; cdr3_nt: TGTGCTAGTGGTTTGGGCAGGGGGCCAGCTTTCTTT
j_call: TRBJ2-7; clone_size: NA; v_call: TRBV18; d_call: TRBD1; cdr3_aa: CASSRGTGGEQYF; cdr3_nt: TGTGCCAGCTCACGGGGGACAGGAGGCGAGCAGTACTTC
j_call: TRBJ1-6; clone_size: NA; v_call: TRBV27; d_call: TRBD1; cdr3_aa: CASSSGTGMSSYNSPLHF; cdr3_nt: TGTGCCAGCAGTTCCGGGACAGGGATGAGCTCCTATAATTCACCCCTCCACTTT
j_call: TRBJ2-2; clone_size: NA; v_call: TRBV6-5; d_call: NA; cdr3_aa: CASSVLTGELFF; cdr3_nt: TGTGCCAGCAGTGTCCTCACCGGGGAGCTGTTTTTT
j_call: TRBJ2-3; clone_size: NA; v_call: TRBV7-6; d_call: TRBD1; cdr3_aa: CASSSRQGRGFTDTQYF; cdr3_nt: TGTGCCAGCAGCTCACGACAGGGCCGAGGCTTCACAGATACGCAGTATTTT
j_call: TRBJ1-2; clone_size: NA; v_call: TRBV30; d_call: NA; cdr3_aa: CAWSALRVGYNNYGYTF; cdr3_nt: TGTGCCTGGAGTGCTCTCCGGGTGGGGTACAATAACTATGGCTACACCTTC
j_call: TRBJ1-6; clone_size: NA; v_call: TRBV7-9; d_call: NA; cdr3_aa: CASSLGALGGLNSPLHF; cdr3_nt: TGTGCCAGCAGCTTAGGGGCCCTTGGGGGGCTTAATTCACCCCTCCACTTT
j_call: TRBJ1-1; clone_size: once; v_call: TRBV27; d_call: NA; cdr3_aa: CASSVHRNTEAFF; cdr3_nt: TGTGCCAGCAGTGTACATAGGAACACTGAAGCTTTCTTT
j_call: TRBJ1-2; clone_size: NA; v_call: TRBV7-2; d_call: NA; cdr3_aa: CASSLGANYGYTF; cdr3_nt: TGTGCCAGCAGCTTAGGGGCTAACTATGGCTACACCTTC
j_call: TRBJ1-2; clone_size: few; v_call: TRBV5-6; d_call: NA; cdr3_aa: CASSSIDLNYGYTF; cdr3_nt: TGTGCCAGCAGCTCGATCGACCTGAACTATGGCTACACCTTC
j_call: TRBJ2-1; clone_size: NA; v_call: TRBV14; d_call: NA; cdr3_aa: CASSQVSQGYFF; cdr3_nt: TGTGCCAGCAGCCAAGTGTCTCAGGGGTACTTCTTC
j_call: TRBJ1-1; clone_size: NA; v_call: TRBV5-8; d_call: TRBD1; cdr3_aa: CASSFGQADTEAFF; cdr3_nt: TGTGCCAGCAGCTTTGGACAGGCAGACACTGAAGCTTTCTTT
j_call: TRBJ2-7; clone_size: NA; v_call: TRBV5-3; d_call: TRBD1; cdr3_aa: CARSSTGARYEQYF; cdr3_nt: TGTGCCAGAAGCTCGACAGGGGCTCGCTACGAGCAGTACTTC
j_call: TRBJ2-5; clone_size: NA; v_call: TRBV4-2; d_call: NA; cdr3_aa: CASSRAREETQYF; cdr3_nt: TGTGCCAGCAGCCGGGCAAGGGAAGAGACCCAGTACTTC
j_call: TRBJ1-1; clone_size: few; v_call: TRBV6-6; d_call: TRBD1; cdr3_aa: CASPGQGGTEAFF; cdr3_nt: TGTGCCAGCCCTGGACAGGGAGGGACTGAAGCTTTCTTT
j_call: TRBJ2-2; clone_size: few; v_call: TRBV5-1; d_call: NA; cdr3_aa: CASSRPGATNTGELFF; cdr3_nt: TGCGCCAGCAGCCGTCCCGGGGCCACAAACACCGGGGAGCTGTTTTTT
j_call: TRBJ1-3; clone_size: NA; v_call: TRBV29-1; d_call: NA; cdr3_aa: CSVVAGDTIYF; cdr3_nt: TGCAGCGTTGTAGCCGGGGACACCATATATTTT
j_call: TRBJ1-2; clone_size: once; v_call: TRBV6-5; d_call: NA; cdr3_aa: CASSTAGTGYGYTF; cdr3_nt: TGTGCCAGCAGTACGGCCGGGACGGGCTATGGCTACACCTTC
j_call: TRBJ2-7; clone_size: NA; v_call: TRBV4-2; d_call: NA; cdr3_aa: CASSQAHEGLYEQYF; cdr3_nt: TGTGCCAGCAGCCAAGCTCATGAGGGTCTATACGAGCAGTACTTC
j_call: TRBJ2-2; clone_size: NA; v_call: TRBV6-5; d_call: NA; cdr3_aa: CASIKEGVTGELFF; cdr3_nt: TGTGCCAGCATAAAGGAGGGGGTCACCGGGGAGCTGTTTTTT
j_call: TRBJ1-1; clone_size: NA; v_call: TRBV18; d_call: TRBD1; cdr3_aa: CASSPTGDTEAFF; cdr3_nt: TGTGCCAGCTCACCCACAGGGGACACTGAAGCTTTCTTT
j_call: TRBJ2-1; clone_size: NA; v_call: TRBV2; d_call: NA; cdr3_aa: CASSERPMGIHEQFF; cdr3_nt: TGTGCCAGCAGTGAAAGGCCCATGGGGATCCATGAGCAGTTCTTC
j_call: TRBJ2-3; clone_size: NA; v_call: TRBV6-1; d_call: NA; cdr3_aa: CASSEGQGQLRADTQYF; cdr3_nt: TGTGCCAGCAGTGAGGGGCAAGGGCAGCTAAGGGCAGATACGCAGTATTTT
j_call: TRBJ1-1; clone_size: few; v_call: TRBV5-1; d_call: NA; cdr3_aa: CASSLIFRELSLNTEAFF; cdr3_nt: TGCGCCAGCAGCTTAATTTTTCGGGAGCTGAGTCTGAACACTGAAGCTTTCTTT
j_call: TRBJ1-5; clone_size: NA; v_call: TRBV5-4; d_call: NA; cdr3_aa: CASSLRLNQPQHF; cdr3_nt: TGTGCCAGCAGCTTGCGACTTAATCAGCCCCAGCATTTT
j_call: TRBJ2-3; clone_size: few; v_call: TRBV11-2; d_call: NA; cdr3_aa: CASSPVSGTQYF; cdr3_nt: TGTGCCAGCAGCCCCGTGAGCGGTACGCAGTATTTT
j_call: TRBJ2-1; clone_size: NA; v_call: TRBV6-5; d_call: TRBD1; cdr3_aa: CASSLGTGQNEQFF; cdr3_nt: TGTGCCAGCAGTCTAGGGACAGGGCAGAATGAGCAGTTCTTC